The T cell receptor (beta chain) described here comes from a study of shared clonotypes between healthy human individuals. Worth noting for this clone: Its antigen remains unidentified. A far larger clone differs by one base, so this is likely a read error.

General study points: Non-shared clonotypes showed lower generation probabilities than clonotypes common to all four donors.

The CDR3 length is 12 residues. The germline V gene has CDR1 GTSNPN and CDR2 SVGIG (reference sequence). Trimming left V 4 bases short and J 4 bases short, with 7 bases between. Samples underwent the assay at deep level. Measured with immunoSEQ multiplex PCR; TCRdb has only the in-frame clones, and not every one. The top ten clones hold approximately 1.5% of a sample with about 980,000 clones, about 80% of them seen once. The sequenced material came from memory CD4+ T cells sorted from blood. Subset in this sample: CD45RA-negative fraction. The source of this sequence is a man younger than 30 in good health. The chain has TRBV30 and TRBJ2-2; D is unclear. CDR3 sequence reads: CAWNARTGELFF. The DNA for the CDR3 is TGTGCCTGGAATGCGCGCACCGGGGAGCTGTTTTTT.